This T cell receptor beta chain was captured in a study of blood T cell repertoires in COVID-19. Study summary: Italy, Spain and the United States were the sources of the convalescent and acute COVID-19 samples. PBMCs, B-cell-depleted T cells, or T cells were the source of the cDNA or gDNA that made up the material.

Trimming cost V 5 bases and J 2 bases; bases outside gene matches: 3. Germline V gene data show CDR1 as MNHEY and CDR2 as SVGAGI. CDR3 size: 15 residues. Original processing methods: Amplifying reference gene primers gave estimates of nucleated cell counts. TCRdb keeps only in-frame clones here, not all; method: immunoSEQ multiplex PCR. Clone size and the V and J calls come from that table; the DNA yielded D and trimming. The sample includes roughly 200,000 clones, around 83% of them seen just once. The source material was peripheral blood. The rearrangement joins TRBV6-5 to TRBJ2-7, with 13 bases identical to TRBD2. The clonotype was recovered from a human donor in a cohort sampled during active COVID-19. The CDR3 protein is CASSQGLAGTYEQYF. The CDR3 DNA follows: TGTGCCAGCAGTCAGGGACTAGCGGGAACCTACGAGCAGTACTTC.